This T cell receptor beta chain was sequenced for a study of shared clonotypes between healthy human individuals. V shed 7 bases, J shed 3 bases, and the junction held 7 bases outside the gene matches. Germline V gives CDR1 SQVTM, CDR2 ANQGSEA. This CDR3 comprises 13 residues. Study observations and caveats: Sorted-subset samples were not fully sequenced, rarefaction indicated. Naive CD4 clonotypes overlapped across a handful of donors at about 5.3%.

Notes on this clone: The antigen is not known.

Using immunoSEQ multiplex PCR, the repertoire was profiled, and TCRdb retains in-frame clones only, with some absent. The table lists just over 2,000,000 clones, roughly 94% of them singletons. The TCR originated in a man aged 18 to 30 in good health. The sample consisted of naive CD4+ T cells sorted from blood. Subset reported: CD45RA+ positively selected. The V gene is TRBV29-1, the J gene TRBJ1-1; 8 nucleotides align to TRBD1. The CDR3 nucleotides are TGCAGCGCACAGGGGGGACATTACACTGAAGCTTTCTTT. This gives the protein CSAQGGHYTEAFF.